Each of the 25 T cell receptor beta chains below was sequenced from the same sample in a study of blood T cell repertoires in COVID-19. The protocol was immunoSEQ multiplex PCR, while the TCRdb copy is restricted to in-frame clones and leaves out a portion. The sample has under 250,000 clones; around 90% are singletons. The sequenced sample was peripheral blood. These receptors were collected from a man aged 55 to 70 with COVID-19, enrolled during active disease.

V gene TRBV6-5 combines with J gene TRBJ2-7; 7 nucleotides line up with TRBD1. The CDR3 is 13 residues long. The J segment lost 1 base and the V segment lost 7 bases, leaving 4 bases of the junction unmatched. In germline, CDR1 is MNHEY, CDR2 SVGAGI. CDR3 DNA sequence: TGTGCCAGCATCATGGGACAGTCCTACGAGCAGTACTTC. This sequence encodes CASIMGQSYEQYF.

This chain links TRBV30 with TRBJ1-2; D is perhaps TRBD1 (6 bases). V shed 3 bases and J shed 7 bases, with 15 bases lying between them. This CDR3 is 13 amino acids long. Per germline, CDR1 GTSNPN and CDR2 SVGIG (reference sequence). CDR3 amino acids: CAWRLAGASGYTF. The DNA of the CDR3 is TGTGCCTGGAGGTTGGCAGGGGCAAGTGGCTACACCTTC.

In its sample, this clone was seen once. This chain joins TRBV20-1 and TRBJ1-2, with a possible D match to TRBD1 (6 bases). This CDR3 spans 15 amino acids. Trimming left V 3 bases short and J 0 bases short, with 14 bases between. Germline CDR1 is DFQATT and CDR2 is SNEGSKA (reference sequence). The CDR3 protein is CSASGGQFANYGYTF. The CDR3 nucleotides read TGCAGTGCTAGTGGTGGACAGTTCGCTAACTATGGCTACACCTTC.

This clone was observed a single time. V is TRBV28 and J is TRBJ2-1, with D perhaps TRBD2 (5 bases). V lost 5 bases and J 8 bases, leaving 16 bases between the germline ends. The CDR3 is made up of 14 amino acids. The germline V gene encodes CDR1 MDHEN and CDR2 SYDVKM. The CDR3 region has the DNA TGTGCCAGCAGTGGTCCGACGGGAACCGATGAGCAGTTCTTC. This gives the protein CASSGPTGTDEQFF.

The CDR3 is CASSSRTPEAFF. CDR3 sequence (DNA): TGTGCCAGCTCATCCCGGACACCCGAGGCTTTCTTT. The gene calls are TRBV18 and TRBJ1-1; perhaps TRBD1 as D (5 bases). The V end was cut by 5 bases, the J end by 11 bases, with 15 bases between. This CDR3 has 12 amino acids. The germline V gene has CDR1 KGHSH and CDR2 LQKENI.

The rearrangement links TRBV4-2 to TRBJ2-2; the match to TRBD1 covers 7 bases. With V trimmed by 3 bases and J by 4 bases, 11 bases remained unmatched. The V gene's germline CDR1 is LGHNA and CDR2 YNFKEQ. The CDR3 has 17 residues. This CDR3 is CASSQASRDRVTGELFF. The CDR3, as DNA: TGTGCCAGCAGCCAGGCGTCCCGGGACAGAGTCACCGGGGAGCTGTTTTTT.

The chain combines TRBV5-5 with TRBJ1-5; possibly TRBD1 for D (5 bases). Germline assignment: CDR1 SGHKS and CDR2 YYEKEE (reference sequence). The CDR3 totals 14 residues. V gave up 4 bases and J gave up 7 bases, with 15 bases separating them. CDR3 loop: CASSGGPGWQPQHF. CDR3 bases: TGTGCCAGCAGCGGTGGGCCAGGGTGGCAGCCCCAGCATTTT.

The rearrangement links TRBV6-5 to TRBJ2-7; D might be TRBD1 (6 bases). This CDR3 region has 14 residues. Germline V CDR1 and CDR2: MNHEY, SVGAGI. V was pared by 6 bases and J by 6 bases, with 18 bases between. The CDR3 DNA reads TGTGCCAGCAGGACCACAGGGCGAGCAGGCGAGCAGTACTTC. Encoded protein: CASRTTGRAGEQYF.

The chain combines TRBV6-2 or TRBV6-3 with TRBJ2-1; no reliable D call. The germline gives CDR1 MNHEY, CDR2 SVGEGT. Trimming took off 0 bases at V and 2 bases at J, with 11 bases between the two ends. This CDR3 contains 16 residues. The CDR3 sequence is CASSYSMVRTYNEQFF. The CDR3, as DNA: TGTGCCAGCAGTTACTCGATGGTCAGGACCTACAATGAGCAGTTCTTC.

This clone was recorded only once. The rearrangement uses TRBV6-5 and TRBJ1-1, with D perhaps matching TRBD1 (5 bases). The V gene lost 6 bases and the J gene lost 1 base, with 15 bases spanning the gap. The CDR3 extends over 15 amino acids. The V gene's germline CDR1 is MNHEY and CDR2 SVGAGI. The CDR3 DNA is TGTGCCAGCAGCCGATCCGGGACTGCGAACACTGAAGCTTTCTTT. Protein: CASSRSGTANTEAFF.

Comments on this clone: This CDR3 is also generated by other DNA sequences in the sample. The chain couples TRBV20-1 to TRBJ2-1; D not certain. Germline V gives CDR1 DFQATT, CDR2 SNEGSKA (reference sequence). This CDR3 spans 11 amino acids. Trimming shortened V by 3 bases and J by 8 bases, and 8 bases separated the two germline ends. Written as DNA, the CDR3 is TGCAGTGCTAGCCGCGTCGATGAGCAGTTCTTC. It translates to CSASRVDEQFF.

V usage is TRBV9 and J usage is TRBJ2-5, with TRBD2 matching 8 bases. This CDR3 is 16 amino acids long. J was trimmed by 1 base and V by 1 base; bases with no gene match: 6. Germline V lookup: CDR1 SGDLS, CDR2 YYNGEE. Here the CDR3 DNA reads TGTGCCAGCAGCGTACATCCTCTAGCGGGCCAAGAGACCCAGTACTTC. Translated, it gives CASSVHPLAGQETQYF.

The CDR3 loop is CASTRLAGLYNEQFF. CDR3 nucleotide sequence: TGCGCCAGCACCCGACTAGCGGGTCTCTACAATGAGCAGTTCTTC. The V call is TRBV5-1, the J call TRBJ2-1; 10 positions match TRBD2. J gave up 3 bases and V 6 bases, and 6 bases lay outside the gene matches. The CDR3 sequence is 15 residues long. The germline V gene has CDR1 SGHRS and CDR2 YFSETQ. The variable domain in full, completed from reference TRBV5-1 and TRBJ2-1, reads KAGVTQTPRYLIKTRGQQVTLSCSPISGHRSVSWYQQTPGQGLQFLFEYFSETQRNKGNFPGRFSGRQFSNSRSEMNVSTLELGDSALYLCASTRLAGLYNEQFFGPGTRLTVL.

The V call is TRBV6-5, the J call TRBJ1-5; TRBD1 aligns across 8 bases. This CDR3 has 15 residues. Looked up from germline, CDR1 is MNHEY and CDR2 is SVGAGI. V was pared by 5 bases and J by 3 bases, with 6 bases of the junction left unmatched. This CDR3 reads CASSTLTGANQPQHF. DNA of the CDR3: TGTGCCAGCAGTACCCTGACAGGGGCCAATCAGCCCCAGCATTTT.

The chain couples TRBV7-8 to TRBJ1-6, with D unclear. Trimming cost V 5 bases and J 8 bases, with 10 bases left between them. Per the germline V gene, CDR1 is SGHVS and CDR2 is FQNEAQ. The CDR3 runs to 13 residues. The DNA for the CDR3 is TGTGCCAGCAGCCCCCGACTATATTCACCCCTCCACTTT. Protein sequence: CASSPRLYSPLHF.

V usage is TRBV3-1 (or the pseudogene TRBV3-2) and J usage is TRBJ2-7; TRBD1 matches at 10 bases. This CDR3 has 14 amino acids. Germline V lookup: CDR1 LGHDT, CDR2 YNNKEL (reference sequence). V lost 6 bases to trimming and J lost 4 bases; unmatched junction nucleotides: 6. The CDR3, as DNA: TGTGCCAGCAGTAACACGGGACAGGGGTACGAGCAGTACTTC. This translates into CASSNTGQGYEQYF.

This clone was seen only once. The chain carries TRBV18 and TRBJ1-3; D gene ambiguous. This CDR3 contains 16 residues. Trimming stripped 3 bases from V and 0 bases from J, with 12 bases between. Looked up from germline, CDR1 is KGHSH and CDR2 is LQKENI. The CDR3, as DNA: TGTGCCAGCTCACCCAACCCCCCGAGCTCTGGAAACACCATATATTTT. It is translated as CASSPNPPSSGNTIYF.

In its sample, this clone was seen once. The CDR3 nucleotides read TGCGCCAGCGGGGCCGGGTACTCTGGAAACACCATATATTTT. This translates into CASGAGYSGNTIYF. The chain links TRBV5-1 to TRBJ1-3; a weak D match, TRBD1 (5 bases). Germline V CDR1 and CDR2: SGHRS, YFSETQ. Trimming left V 7 bases short and J 0 bases short, with 11 bases between. The CDR3 is made up of 14 amino acids.

The rearrangement joins TRBV4-3 to TRBJ1-1; D ambiguous. Germline lookup yields CDR1 LGHNA and CDR2 YSLEER. This CDR3 is built from 16 residues. V lost 2 bases and J lost 0, with 13 bases in between. The CDR3 DNA is TGCGCCAGCAGCCAAAACCCGACAATAATGAACACTGAAGCTTTCTTT. Residues: CASSQNPTIMNTEAFF.

The CDR3 nucleotides read TGTGCCAGCAGCCAAATGGGAACTAGCGGCACAGATACGCAGTATTTT. Its protein is CASSQMGTSGTDTQYF. The chain links TRBV4-2 to TRBJ2-3, with 7 bases aligning to TRBD2. V dropped 2 bases and J dropped 1; count of bases not matched to a gene: 6. The CDR3 is 16 amino acids. The germline gives CDR1 LGHNA, CDR2 YNFKEQ.

The genes are TRBV6-1 and TRBJ1-5, with 7 bases matching TRBD1. The length of the CDR3 is 18 residues. V was clipped by 2 bases and J by 4 bases; unmatched bases: 14. Germline V gene sequence: CDR1 MNHNS, CDR2 SASEGT. For the CDR3, the DNA is TGTGCCAGCAGTGAATTGATCGGACAGGTTCTCCCTAATCAGCCCCAGCATTTT. Amino acids: CASSELIGQVLPNQPQHF.

This clone was counted between two and nine times. This chain links TRBV11-1 with TRBJ2-1, with D possibly TRBD1 on 6 matching bases. CDR1 is SGHAT, CDR2 FQDESV, per germline (reference sequence). The CDR3 spans 16 residues. V was trimmed by 5 bases and J by 1 base, leaving 15 bases between them. The CDR3 nucleotides read TGTGCCAGCAGCCAAACAGGGTCTATGTCCTACAATGAGCAGTTCTTC. It encodes CASSQTGSMSYNEQFF.

This clone was counted once. The CDR3 DNA reads TGTGCCAGCAGGAGGAGCGGGGGGGCCACCGGGGAGCTGTTTTTT. It encodes CASRRSGGATGELFF. The gene calls are TRBV2 and TRBJ2-2; 10 positions match TRBD2. The ends lost 6 bases at V and 4 bases at J; junction bases unmatched: 5. The V gene's germline CDR1 is SNHLY and CDR2 FYNNEI. The CDR3 has 15 amino acids.

V usage is TRBV27 and J usage is TRBJ2-7; D perhaps matches TRBD1 (5 bases). This CDR3 has 15 amino acids. The V gene lost 6 bases and the J gene lost 0 bases, with 15 bases spanning the gap. Germline CDR1 is MNHEY and CDR2 is SMNVEV (reference sequence). The CDR3 DNA reads TGTGCCAGCAGCCCTCTTAAAGGGGCCTCCTACGAGCAGTACTTC. It codes for CASSPLKGASYEQYF.

V and J are TRBV5-1 and TRBJ2-3; TRBD2 is a possible D gene (6 bases). The CDR3 has 16 amino acids. Trimming cost V 2 bases and J 6 bases, with 19 bases left between them. Germline-derived CDR1 and CDR2 are SGHRS and YFSETQ. The CDR3 DNA is TGCGCCAGCAGCTTATCGGTGGGAGCGGGTGAGGATACGCAGTATTTT. It yields the protein CASSLSVGAGEDTQYF.